This T cell receptor (beta chain) was identified in a study of shared clonotypes between healthy human individuals. Study observations and caveats: Researchers sampled only blood; tissue repertoires likely differ.

Measured with immunoSEQ multiplex PCR; TCRdb has only the in-frame clones, and not every one. The data show over 2 million clones, over 85% seen once. Comments on this clone: The target antigen is unknown.

This CDR3 is 13 amino acids long. V lost 7 bases, J lost 1 base, and 11 bases lay in between. Germline CDR1 reads SGHRS; CDR2 reads YFSETQ. The donors were adults (healthy and HIV-negative) with no recent acute infections or vaccinations. Memory CD4+ cells were the fraction left after CD45RA+ naive selection. Sequencing was done on a sample of naive CD4+ T cells sorted from blood. This sample's subset: CD45RA+ positively selected. This chain links TRBV5-1 with TRBJ2-5; D gene ambiguous. This receptor was obtained from a man aged 18 to 35 in good health. The CDR3 DNA is TGCGCCAGCCGCGGCGCCCTCCAAGAGACCCAGTACTTC. Its translation: CASRGALQETQYF. Filled out from reference TRBV5-1 and TRBJ2-5, the complete variable domain reads KAGVTQTPRYLIKTRGQQVTLSCSPISGHRSVSWYQQTPGQGLQFLFEYFSETQRNKGNFPGRFSGRQFSNSRSEMNVSTLELGDSALYLCASRGALQETQYFGPGTRLLVL.